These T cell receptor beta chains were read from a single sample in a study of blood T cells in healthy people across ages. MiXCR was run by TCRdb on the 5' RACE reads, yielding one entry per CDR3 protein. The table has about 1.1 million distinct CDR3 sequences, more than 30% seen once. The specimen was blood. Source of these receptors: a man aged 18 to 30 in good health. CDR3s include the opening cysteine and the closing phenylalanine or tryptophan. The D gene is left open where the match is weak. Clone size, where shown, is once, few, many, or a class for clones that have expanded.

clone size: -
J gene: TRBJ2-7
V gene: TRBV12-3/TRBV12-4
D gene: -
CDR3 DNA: TGTGCCAGCAGTTTAGCGCTAGGTGCCCCCCCGGCCAATGAGCAGTACTTC
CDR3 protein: CASSLALGAPPANEQYF

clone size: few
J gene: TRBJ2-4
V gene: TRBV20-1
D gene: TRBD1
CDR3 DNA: TGCAGTGCTTTCCGGGACAGGGGTCTAGCCAAAAACATTCAGTACTTC
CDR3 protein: CSAFRDRGLAKNIQYF

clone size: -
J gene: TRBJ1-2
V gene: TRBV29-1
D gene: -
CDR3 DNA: TGCAGCGTCAAACGGGGGTTTTATGGCTACACCTTC
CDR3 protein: CSVKRGFYGYTF

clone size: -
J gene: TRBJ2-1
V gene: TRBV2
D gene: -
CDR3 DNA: TGTGCCAGCAGTGATATTGGGGAAAGCGGGTATGAGCAGTTCTTC
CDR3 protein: CASSDIGESGYEQFF

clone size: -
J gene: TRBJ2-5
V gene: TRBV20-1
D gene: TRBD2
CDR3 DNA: TGCAGTGCTGAACAGGCTAGCGGGGGGGCCCACAATGAGCAGTACTTC
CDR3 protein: CSAEQASGGAHNEQYF

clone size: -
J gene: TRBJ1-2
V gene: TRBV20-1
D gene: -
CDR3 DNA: TGCAGTGCTAGACCCGGGCCGCTCAACTATGGCTACACCTTC
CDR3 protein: CSARPGPLNYGYTF

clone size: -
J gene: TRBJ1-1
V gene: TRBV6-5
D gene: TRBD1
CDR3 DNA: TGTGCCAGCAGTTACTCACAGGGGGCATCTGAAGCTTTCTTT
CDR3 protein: CASSYSQGASEAFF

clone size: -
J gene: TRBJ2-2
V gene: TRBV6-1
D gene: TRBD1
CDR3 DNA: TGTGCCAGCAGTACAGGGACAGGGTACACCGGGGAGCTGTTTTTT
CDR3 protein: CASSTGTGYTGELFF

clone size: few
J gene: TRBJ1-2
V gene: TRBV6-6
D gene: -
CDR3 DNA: TGTGCCAGCAGTGCAGGAGAACTAGGATATGGCTACACCTTC
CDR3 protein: CASSAGELGYGYTF

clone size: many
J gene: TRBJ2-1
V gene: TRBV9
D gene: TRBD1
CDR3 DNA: TGTGCCAGCAGCGGGACAGGGAGCAACTATTACAATGAGCAGTTCTTC
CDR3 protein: CASSGTGSNYYNEQFF

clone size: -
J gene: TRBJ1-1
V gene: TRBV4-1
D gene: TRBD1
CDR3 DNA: TGCGCCAGCAGCCAAGCGACAGGGGGCACTGAAGCTTTCTTT
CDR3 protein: CASSQATGGTEAFF

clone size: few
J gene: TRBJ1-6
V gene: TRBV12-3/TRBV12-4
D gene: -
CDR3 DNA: TGTGCCAGCAATCCCGGGACCGAGGGTTCACCCCTCCACTTT
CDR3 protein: CASNPGTEGSPLHF

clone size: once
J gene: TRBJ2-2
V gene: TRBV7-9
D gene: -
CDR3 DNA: TGTGCCTCTAAGGAAGAGGGCTGGGGAAACACCGGGGAGCTGTTTTTT
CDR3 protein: CASKEEGWGNTGELFF

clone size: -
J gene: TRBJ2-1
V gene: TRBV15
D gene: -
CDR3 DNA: TGTGCCACCAGCAGAGACGGGGGGCGCGGCAATGAGCAGTTCTTC
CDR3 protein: CATSRDGGRGNEQFF

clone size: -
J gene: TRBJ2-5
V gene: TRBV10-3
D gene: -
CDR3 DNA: TGTGCCACTAGGGGGGACAACGAAGAGACCCAGTACTTC
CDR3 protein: CATRGDNEETQYF

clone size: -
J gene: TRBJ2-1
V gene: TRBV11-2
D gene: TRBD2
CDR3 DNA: TGTGCCAGCAGCTCACTAGCGGGGGGGGGATCGAATGAGCAGTTCTTC
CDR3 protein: CASSSLAGGGSNEQFF

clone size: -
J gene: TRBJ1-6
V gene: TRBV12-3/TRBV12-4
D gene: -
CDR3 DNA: TGTGCCAGCAGCCCGACCCCCTTTCAAAGACCATATTCACCCCTCCACTTT
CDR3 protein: CASSPTPFQRPYSPLHF

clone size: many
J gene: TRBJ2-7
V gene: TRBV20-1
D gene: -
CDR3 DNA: TGCAGTGCTAGCGTGGGGGTGTCCTACGAGCAGTACTTC
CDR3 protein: CSASVGVSYEQYF

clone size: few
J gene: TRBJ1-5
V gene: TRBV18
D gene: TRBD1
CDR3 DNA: TGTGCCAGCTCACCGACAGGGCCTTATTCCAATCAGCCCCAGCATTTT
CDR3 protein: CASSPTGPYSNQPQHF

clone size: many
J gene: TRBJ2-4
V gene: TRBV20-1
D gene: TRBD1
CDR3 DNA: TGCAGTGCCACCCAAGTAGGGGGCCGAAACATTCAGTACTTC
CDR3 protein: CSATQVGGRNIQYF

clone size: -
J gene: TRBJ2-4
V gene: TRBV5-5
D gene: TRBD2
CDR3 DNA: TGTGCCAGCAGCTTGGTCCCTAGCGGGGGCCTCGATGAGCAGTACTTC
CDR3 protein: CASSLVPSGGLDEQYF

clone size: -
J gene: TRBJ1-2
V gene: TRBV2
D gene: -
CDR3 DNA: TGTGCCAGCAGTGAATATACGGACACCTATGGCTACACCTTC
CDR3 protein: CASSEYTDTYGYTF

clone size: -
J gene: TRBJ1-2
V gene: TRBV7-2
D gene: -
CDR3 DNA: TGTGCCAGCAGCTTAGGGTCAGGGGCGTATGGCTACTCCTTC
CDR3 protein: CASSLGSGAYGYSF

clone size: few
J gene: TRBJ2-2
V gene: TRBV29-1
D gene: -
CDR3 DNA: TGCAGCGTTCTATTGCTGGTAGGGGCGCGAACCGGGGAGCTGTTTTTT
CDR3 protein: CSVLLLVGARTGELFF

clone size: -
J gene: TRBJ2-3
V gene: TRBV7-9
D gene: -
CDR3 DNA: TGTGCCAGCAGCTCTAACGTCGCGACGACAGATACGCAGTATTTT
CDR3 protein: CASSSNVATTDTQYF

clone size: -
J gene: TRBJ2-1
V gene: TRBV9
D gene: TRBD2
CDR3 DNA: TGTGCCAGCAGCGTTACCGGGACTAGCGGGGATTACAATGAGCAGTTCTTC
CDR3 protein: CASSVTGTSGDYNEQFF

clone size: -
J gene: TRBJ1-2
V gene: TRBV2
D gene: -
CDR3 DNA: TGTGCCAGCGGTCGGGGCAGCTTAGACTATGGCTACACCTTC
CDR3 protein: CASGRGSLDYGYTF

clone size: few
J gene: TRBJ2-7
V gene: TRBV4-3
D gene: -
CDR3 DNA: TGCGCCAGCAGCCAAGATATAAATGGGGCAAGGGGATACGAGCAGTACTTC
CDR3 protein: CASSQDINGARGYEQYF

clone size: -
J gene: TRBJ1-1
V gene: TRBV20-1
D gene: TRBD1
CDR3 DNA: TGCAGTGCTAGAGACGCTACTCGACAGGGGGACACTGAAGCTTTCTTT
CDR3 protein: CSARDATRQGDTEAFF

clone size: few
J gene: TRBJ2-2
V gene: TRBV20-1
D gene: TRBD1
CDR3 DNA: TGCAGTACTAGAGGACCCGGGGACAGGTTGTTTAACACCGGGGAGCTGTTTTTT
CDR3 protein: CSTRGPGDRLFNTGELFF

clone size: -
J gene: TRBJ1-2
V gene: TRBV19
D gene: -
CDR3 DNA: TGTGCCAGTAACAGGCGTAGAAGCTATGGCTACACCTTC
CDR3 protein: CASNRRRSYGYTF

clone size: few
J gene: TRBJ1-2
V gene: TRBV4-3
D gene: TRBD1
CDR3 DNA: TGCGCCAGCAGCCAAGAGGAGGGGGCCACACTCTATGGCTACACCTTC
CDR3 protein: CASSQEEGATLYGYTF

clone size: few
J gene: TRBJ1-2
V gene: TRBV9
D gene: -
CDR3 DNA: TGTGCCAGCAGCGTAGGGACGGCCGCTAACTATGGCTACACCTTC
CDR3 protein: CASSVGTAANYGYTF

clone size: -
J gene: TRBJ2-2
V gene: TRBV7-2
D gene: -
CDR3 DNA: TGTGCCAGCAGCTTAGCCCCTACGAACACCGGGGAGCTGTTTTTT
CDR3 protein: CASSLAPTNTGELFF

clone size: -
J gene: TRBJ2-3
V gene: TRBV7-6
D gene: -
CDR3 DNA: TGTGCCGGCAGCCCACAGCGACGAGGTTGGACAGATACGCAGTATTTT
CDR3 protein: CAGSPQRRGWTDTQYF

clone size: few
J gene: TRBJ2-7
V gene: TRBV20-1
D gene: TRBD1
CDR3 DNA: TGCAGTGCGCAAACCTCGGACAGGACGGGCTACGAGCAGTACTTC
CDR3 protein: CSAQTSDRTGYEQYF

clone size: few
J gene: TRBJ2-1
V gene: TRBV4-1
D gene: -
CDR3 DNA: TGCGCCAGCAGCCAAGATCCGGCTAGACTCTACAATGAGCAGTTCTTC
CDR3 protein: CASSQDPARLYNEQFF